This note documents a single T cell receptor (beta chain) sequence. The data were taken from a study of blood T cell repertoires in COVID-19. Study overall: Spain, Italy and the United States supplied samples that represented acute and convalescent COVID-19. Sources were T cells, B-cell-depleted T cells, or PBMCs; the material itself was cDNA or gDNA.

Trimming stripped 2 bases from V and 0 bases from J, with 7 bases between. The length of the CDR3 is 14 residues. The V gene's germline CDR1 is KGHSH and CDR2 LQKENI. Study processing details: Counts of nucleated cells, estimated from reference gene primer amplification, were obtained. Libraries were prepared by immunoSEQ multiplex PCR; TCRdb keeps only in-frame clonotypes and omits some of them. The D gene and trimming were derived from the DNA, and the V and J assignments and clone size from that table. Counted here are some 180,000 clones, approximately 80% occurring once; the ten biggest clones make up about 9%.

The source material was peripheral blood. The rearrangement links TRBV18 to TRBJ1-2; D unresolved. This receptor was taken from a woman aged 45-65 years with active or convalescent COVID-19. This CDR3 is CASSPIEANYGYTF. Written as DNA, the CDR3 is TGTGCCAGCTCACCAATAGAAGCTAACTATGGCTACACCTTC.